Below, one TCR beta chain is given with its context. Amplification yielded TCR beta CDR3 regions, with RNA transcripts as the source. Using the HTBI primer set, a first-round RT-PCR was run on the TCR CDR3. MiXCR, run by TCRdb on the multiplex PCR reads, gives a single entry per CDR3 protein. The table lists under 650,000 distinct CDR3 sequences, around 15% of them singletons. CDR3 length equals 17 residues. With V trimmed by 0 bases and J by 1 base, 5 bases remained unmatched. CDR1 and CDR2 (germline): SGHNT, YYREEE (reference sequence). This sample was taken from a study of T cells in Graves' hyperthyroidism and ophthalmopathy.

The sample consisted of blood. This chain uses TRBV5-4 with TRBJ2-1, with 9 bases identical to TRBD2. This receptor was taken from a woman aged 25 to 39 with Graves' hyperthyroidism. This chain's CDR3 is CASSLAGSGRSYNEQFF. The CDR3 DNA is TGTGCCAGCAGCTTGGCGGGTAGCGGGAGATCCTACAATGAGCAGTTCTTC.